This T cell receptor beta chain was obtained from a study of T cell changes during pregnancy in multiple sclerosis. Using immunoSEQ multiplex PCR, the repertoire was profiled, and TCRdb retains in-frame clones only, with some absent. The sample contains 60,000 to 85,000 clones, about 95% of which appear only once. Regarding this clone: A read error may account for a junction end that differs from germline. The sample has other DNA sequences that encode this CDR3 too.

This CDR3 is 14 amino acids long. Germline V gene sequence: CDR1 MNHNS, CDR2 SASEGT. The chain couples TRBV6-1 to TRBJ1-1; D not certain. The sequences come from peripheral blood, collected in the third trimester of pregnancy. This sequence was found in a female donor with multiple sclerosis, enrolled in a pregnancy study. CDR3 sequence reads: CASRLRLMNTEAFF. DNA for the CDR3: TGTGCCAGCCGATTACGACTCATGAACACTGAGGCTTTCTTT.